Sequencing of this T cell receptor (beta chain) was carried out in a study of T cells in Graves' hyperthyroidism and ophthalmopathy. The CDR3 is 15 residues long. The trim removed 5 bases at V and 8 bases at J, leaving 13 bases unmatched. Germline lookup yields CDR1 SGDLS and CDR2 YYNGEE. Researchers took RNA transcripts and amplified the TCR beta CDR3 regions from them. The TCR CDR3 first-round RT-PCR relied on the HTBI primer set. TCRdb fed the multiplex PCR reads into MiXCR, producing one record per CDR3 protein. The repertoire consists of 660,000 or so distinct CDR3 sequences, with approximately 42% occurring once and the leading ten covering about 7.2%. Lactation, pregnancy, other autoimmune disease or uncontrolled infection led to exclusion of patients. Thyroid ultrasound and orbital computed tomography, with clinical symptoms and serum thyroxine and TRAb, informed diagnoses. A remark on this clonotype: Antigen: not known.

Study results and caveats: Separating ophthalmopathy from stable hyperthyroidism was achieved by a 13 V-J model. Clonotypes that were expanded in thyroid above 0.001 mostly appeared in blood too.

The TCR was taken from an adult man with Graves' disease, either hyperthyroidism or ophthalmopathy (not recorded which). The chain uses TRBV9 and TRBJ1-2; 9 bases map to TRBD1. The material sequenced was peripheral blood or thyroid tissue (not recorded which). CDR3 loop: CASSEDRGSSWGYTF. Written as DNA, the CDR3 is TGTGCCAGCAGTGAAGACAGGGGGTCGTCCTGGGGCTACACCTTC. Full variable domain (remainder filled in from reference TRBV9 and TRBJ1-2): DSGVTQTPKHLITATGQRVTLRCSPRSGDLSVYWYQQSLDQGLQFLIQYYNGEERAKGNILERFSAQQFPDLHSELNLSSLELGDSALYFCASSEDRGSSWGYTFGSGTRLTVV.